This T cell receptor (beta chain) was obtained from a study of chemoradiotherapy in HPV16-positive cancers. TCRdb keeps only in-frame clones here, not all; method: immunoSEQ multiplex PCR. This table holds under 35,000 clones, roughly 93% found once. CDR3 size: 14 residues. V lost 0 bases and J lost 4, with 12 bases in between. Germline lookup yields CDR1 SQVTM and CDR2 ANQGSEA. The source was blood, collected from a patient who underwent chemoradiotherapy. This clonotype originated in a human donor with HPV-associated anogenital cancer. J is TRBJ2-5 and V is TRBV29-1; a weak D match, TRBD2 (5 bases). CDR3 region: CSVEDSRAVETQYF. The CDR3 bases are TGCAGCGTTGAAGACTCGCGGGCCGTAGAGACCCAGTACTTC.